The TCR beta chain described here comes from a study of shared clonotypes between healthy human individuals. Germline lookup yields CDR1 MNHEY and CDR2 SMNVEV (reference sequence). Trimming stripped 6 bases from V and 2 bases from J, with 1 base between. The CDR3 length is 11 residues. This clone has only one observation. This likely stems from a read error, as it lies one base from a far larger clone. Within the sample, other DNA sequences also encode this same CDR3. As defined, naive CD8 cells were CD45RO-negative and positively selected for CCR7, with terminally differentiated effector memory CD45RA+ cells excluded. Generated by immunoSEQ multiplex PCR, the TCRdb table keeps only in-frame clones and is missing some. The sample lists hundreds of thousands of clones; just over 90% were seen once.

The origin of this receptor is a man aged 25-40 years in good health. Sequenced sample: naive CD8+ T cells sorted from blood. This chain joins TRBV27 and TRBJ2-2, with no clear D. CDR3 bases: TGTGCCAGCAGAAACACCGGGGAGCTGTTTTTT. Translating it yields CASRNTGELFF.